The clone carrying this T cell receptor (beta chain) was picked up a small number of times. Its specificity is not known. Generated by immunoSEQ multiplex PCR, the TCRdb table keeps only in-frame clones and is missing some. The data hold over 90,000 clones, with more than 85% observed a single time. The germline V and J ends were trimmed by 8 bases and 5 bases, with 12 bases remaining between them. Germline V gene sequence: CDR1 MNHNY, CDR2 SVGAGI (reference sequence). This CDR3 has 12 amino acids. This specimen belongs to a study of graft-versus-host responses after intestinal transplantation. Study context: The study gave all recipients anti-thymocyte globulin induction, then tacrolimus and steroids for about 3 years.

The clonotype was recovered from a human donor who received an intestinal transplant. This chain joins TRBV6-6 and TRBJ1-2, with D perhaps matching TRBD1 (5 bases). The sequences come from unstimulated CD8+ T cells sorted from spleen or lymph node cells, collected before intestinal transplant. The CDR3 nucleotides read TGTGCCAGCGTCCAGGGAGGGTATGGCTACACCTTC. Residues: CASVQGGYGYTF.